The entry that follows covers one T cell receptor (beta chain) sequence. Its antigen is unknown. It has no much larger one-base neighbor in the sample; base qualities were not kept. Libraries were prepared through the immunoSEQ multiplex PCR assay. TCRdb provides this immuneACCESS table in a form limited to in-frame rearrangements. Some clones are lacking; in checked studies, under half of them reflect an unresolved V gene, and why the rest are absent is not known. This sample has some 73,000 clones in its table, and approximately 90% of those were observed once. About 4.3% of the sample rests with the top ten. CDR1 KGHSH and CDR2 LQKENI were looked up in the germline V gene. The CDR3 measures 16 amino acids from cysteine to phenylalanine. Only CDR3 DNA remains: 48 bases, in frame from the first base. V is reduced by 3 bases and J by 2 bases, leaving a spacing of 13 bases between them. The data originate from a study of technical replicates of blood from a handful of donors (dated by TCRdb to the late 2010s).

The chain uses TRBV18 and TRBJ2-2, and possibly TRBD2, on 5 matching bases. The sequencing input was PBMCs. This receptor was identified in a human donor in good health. Some clones in this sample may be carry-over from other donors' samples. The nucleotide sequence is given as TGTGCCAGCTCACCGAACGGGATGACAAACACCGGGGAGCTGTTTTTT. Translated, this gives CASSPNGMTNTGELFF.